This TCR beta chain appears in the sequencing data of a study of T cell repertoires in cytomegalovirus infection. Study information: An indication of both CMV infection and matching HLA type came from public TCR beta signatures.

TCRdb re-called the reads with MiXCR, one entry per CDR3 protein. Among fewer than 300,000 distinct CDR3 sequences, under 30% were seen once, and the ten largest hold around 13%. From germline, CDR1 is SGHTA and CDR2 FQGNSA. V lost 4 bases and J lost 10, with 20 bases in between. The CDR3 extends over 15 amino acids. This clonotype occurred many times. The rearrangement links TRBV7-2 to TRBJ1-5; maybe TRBD1 (5 bases). The TCR sequence derives from a human donor in good health (CMV status not recorded). Some clones in this sample may be carry-over from other donors' samples. Material: PBMCs. For the CDR3, the DNA is TGTGCCAGCAGCTGGGGGGTCCATCCGGAGAGACCCCAGCATTTT. As protein: CASSWGVHPERPQHF. Full variable domain (outside the CDR3, taken from reference TRBV7-2 and TRBJ1-5): GAGVSQSPSNKVTEKGKDVELRCDPISGHTALYWYRQSLGQGLEFLIYFQGNSAPDKSGLPSDRFSAERTGGSVSTLTIQRTQQEDSAVYLCASSWGVHPERPQHFGDGTRLSIL.